This entry is about one T cell receptor (beta chain). The data originate from a study of blood T cell repertoires in COVID-19. Across the whole study: The United States, Italy and Spain were the sources of the acute and convalescent COVID-19 samples. In each case, the material was cDNA or gDNA derived from T cells, B-cell-depleted T cells, or PBMCs.

V lost 3 bases and J lost 2, with 6 bases in between. The CDR3 totals 13 residues. The germline V gene has CDR1 SGHRS and CDR2 YFSETQ. In the original workflow: Reference gene primer amplification gave estimated nucleated cell counts. The table came from immunoSEQ multiplex PCR; TCRdb's copy has only in-frame clones and leaves some out. The D gene and trimming were derived from the DNA, and the V and J assignments and clone size from that table. The sample shows more than 80,000 clones, around 75% of them seen only once. The chain recombines TRBV5-1 with TRBJ1-3; D is unresolved. The sequenced material came from peripheral blood. This clonotype was obtained from a human donor with acute or convalescent COVID-19. The donor label of this sample is uncertain. The CDR3 DNA reads as TGCGCCAGCAGCTACGGGGCTGGAAACACCATATATTTT. Amino acids: CASSYGAGNTIYF.